The rows below give T cell receptor beta chains drawn from one sample of a study of blood T cells in healthy people across ages. TCRdb fed the 5' RACE reads into MiXCR, producing one record per CDR3 protein. The sample yields about 1,600,000 distinct CDR3 sequences, 42% seen once. What was sequenced was blood. The receptor set was obtained from a woman in her late teens or twenties in good health. The CDR3 runs from the conserved cysteine through the conserved F or W. A D gene is named only where the DNA matches it firmly. Some rows mark clone size as missing; the rest say once, few, many or name a class of expanded clone.

clone_size j_call v_call d_call cdr3_nt cdr3_aa
NA TRBJ2-7 TRBV6-5 NA TGTGCCAGTAGTTTCCAGGGACCCGGAGAGTACCTCTACGAGCAGTACTTC CASSFQGPGEYLYEQYF
few TRBJ2-7 TRBV3-1 TRBD1 TGTGCCAGCAGCCTCAGGGGACAGGGTAGTAACGAGCAGTACTTC CASSLRGQGSNEQYF
NA TRBJ2-7 TRBV10-1 TRBD1 TGCGCCAGCAGTGAGTCTCCGGACAGGGCATACGAGCAGTACTTC CASSESPDRAYEQYF
NA TRBJ1-1 TRBV20-1 NA TGCAGTGCTAGATCCCAAAGTTACACTGAAGCTTTCTTT CSARSQSYTEAFF
NA TRBJ2-7 TRBV28 NA TGTGCCAGCAGTCTACCCCAAGCCTCCTACGAGCAGTACTTC CASSLPQASYEQYF
once TRBJ2-1 TRBV20-1 NA TGCAGTGCTGGTTGGCTCAAAGAGACCCAGTTCTTC CSAGWLKETQFF
NA TRBJ2-1 TRBV20-1 TRBD2 TGCAGTACTAGAGGTAGTGGCGGGAGGGCCGTTCGTTATAAGCAGTTCTTC CSTRGSGGRAVRYKQFF
NA TRBJ1-2 TRBV5-1 NA TGCGCCAGCAGCGGGCAGTCGCTTGGCTACACCTTC CASSGQSLGYTF
few TRBJ1-2 TRBV5-1 TRBD1 TGCGCCAGCAGCTCCGGGACAGGTTTGAGAGCTAACTATGGCTACACCTTC CASSSGTGLRANYGYTF
NA TRBJ2-7 TRBV12-3/TRBV12-4 NA TGTGCCAGCAGTTTAGGCCGGGACGGACCCTACGAGCAGTACTTC CASSLGRDGPYEQYF
NA TRBJ2-5 TRBV7-9 NA TGTGCCAGCAGCCCCGTCCCCGCAGAGACCCAGTACTTC CASSPVPAETQYF
NA TRBJ1-1 TRBV7-8 NA TGTGCCAGCAGCTCGGGGCTTGACACTGAAGCTTTCTTT CASSSGLDTEAFF
NA TRBJ2-5 TRBV28 NA TGTGCCAGCAGTACTACAGGATTTCAAGAGACCCAGTACTTC CASSTTGFQETQYF